This T cell receptor beta chain appears in the sequencing data of a study of T cell repertoires in cytomegalovirus infection. Study-wide background: The public TCR beta signatures pointed to both CMV infection and matching HLA type. General study points: Clonotype analysis showed dominance of the ex vivo response by HLA-C-restricted CMV-specific TCR beta clonotypes. Cumulative frequency (of public TCR beta family members) identified carriers of CMV plus the relevant HLA.

In this sample, this clonotype turned up a few times. Its antigen is not identified. Trimming took 6 bases from V and 2 from J, leaving 7 bases between them. This CDR3 contains 12 residues. Germline CDR1 reads MNHEY; CDR2 reads SMNVEV (reference sequence). TCRdb redid the calling of the reads with MiXCR, one entry per CDR3 protein. The repertoire includes approximately 990,000 distinct CDR3 sequences, around 30% of them detected once, and over 11% sits in the top ten. The chain is built from TRBV27 and TRBJ1-1; D gene ambiguous. The clonotype was recovered from a human donor in good health (CMV status not recorded). Some clones in this sample may be carry-over from other donors' samples. The sequencing here drew on cultured CD8+ T cells from PBMCs, taken from culture after CMV antigen stimulation. The CDR3 region is CASSHDNTEAFF. For the CDR3, the DNA is TGTGCCAGCAGCCATGACAACACTGAAGCTTTCTTT.